Listed below are T cell receptor beta chains from one sample, sequenced in a study of beta chain features in type 1 diabetes. Using immunoSEQ multiplex PCR, the repertoire was profiled, and TCRdb retains in-frame clones only, with some absent. The data show just over 600,000 clones, roughly 15% seen once. Material for sequencing was naive CD4+ T cells from blood. The receptors were sampled from a man between 18 and 29 years old in good health. CDR3s include the opening cysteine and the closing phenylalanine or tryptophan. The order of the fields is D gene, V gene, J gene, clone size, CDR3 DNA, CDR3 protein. The D gene is left open where the match is weak. Rows give clone size only sometimes, using once, few, many, or a class for an expanded clone.

>NA|TRBV2|TRBJ1-2|NA
TGTGCCAGCAGTGTCGTGACGCCGGGCTACACCTTC
CASSVVTPGYTF
>TRBD1|TRBV7-8|TRBJ1-4|NA
TGTGCCAGCAGCTATCTTCACAGGGGGCGCGGAGAAAAACTGTTTTTT
CASSYLHRGRGEKLFF
>NA|TRBV4-3|TRBJ2-1|NA
TGCGCCAGCAGCCAAGAAGGGGCAGGGGTGACTAGTGAGCAGTTCTTC
CASSQEGAGVTSEQFF
>TRBD2|TRBV7-8|TRBJ2-7|NA
TGTGCCAGCAGCTTTACTAGCGTCTCAGGCTCCTACGAGCAGTACTTC
CASSFTSVSGSYEQYF
>NA|TRBV7-9|TRBJ1-2|NA
TGTGCCAGCAGCGTCCTTTTGGGGGGCTACACCTTC
CASSVLLGGYTF
>NA|TRBV4-1|TRBJ1-4|NA
TGCGCCAGCAGCCAAGGGTCTCTCGGGGAAAAACTGTTTTTT
CASSQGSLGEKLFF
>NA|TRBV27|TRBJ1-2|NA
TGTGCCAGCAGTTTATCGAGGGGGTCCCCTAACTATGGCTACACCTTC
CASSLSRGSPNYGYTF
>TRBD1|TRBV5-6|TRBJ2-7|few
TGTGCCAGCAACCTTTGGGACAGGGGGAACTACGAGCAGTACTTC
CASNLWDRGNYEQYF
>TRBD1|TRBV28|TRBJ2-7|NA
TGTGCCACCGTGACAGGGGTTAACGAGCAGTACTTC
CATVTGVNEQYF
>TRBD1|TRBV6-5|TRBJ2-7|NA
TGTGCCAGCCACGGACAGGGGAACGAGCAGTACTTC
CASHGQGNEQYF
>TRBD2|TRBV10-3|TRBJ2-2|few
TGTGCCATCAGTGATAGCCTAGCGGGGACCGGGGAGCTGTTTTTT
CAISDSLAGTGELFF
>TRBD2|TRBV7-2|TRBJ2-3|NA
TGTGCCAGCAGCTTAGCCCCTAGCGGGGGATCAGATACGCAGTATTTT
CASSLAPSGGSDTQYF
>TRBD1|TRBV6-1|TRBJ2-1|NA
TGTGCCAGCAGTGAAGAAAAGACAGGGTTCTACAATGAGCAGTTCTTC
CASSEEKTGFYNEQFF
>NA|TRBV28|TRBJ2-6|few
TGTGCCAGCAGTTTATTGTCCGGGCCTCTGGGGGCCAACGTCCTGACTTTC
CASSLLSGPLGANVLTF
>TRBD1|TRBV7-6|TRBJ1-1|NA
TGTGCCAGCAGCCCACAGGGGGCTGAAGCTTTCTTT
CASSPQGAEAFF
>TRBD1|TRBV6-5|TRBJ1-2|few
TGTGCCAGCAGTTACGGACAGGGAAATGGCTACACCTTC
CASSYGQGNGYTF
>NA|TRBV10-2|TRBJ1-1|NA
TGCGCCAGCAGTGACAGGGCCATGAACACTGAAGCTTTCTTT
CASSDRAMNTEAFF
>NA|TRBV5-1|TRBJ2-5|NA
TGCGCCAGCAGCTTGCAGGGTCCAGAGACCCAGTACTTC
CASSLQGPETQYF
>NA|TRBV4-3|TRBJ2-2|few
TGCGCCAGCAGCCAAGGACAGGTCGGAGAGATCGGGGAGCTGTTTTTT
CASSQGQVGEIGELFF
>NA|TRBV15|TRBJ2-7|NA
TGTGCCACCAGCAGAAAGGGATCCGAGCAGTACTTC
CATSRKGSEQYF
>TRBD1|TRBV7-2|TRBJ2-5|few
TGTGCCAGCACCCTCGACAGGGGGCGCCGGTTGGGAGAGACCCAGTACTTC
CASTLDRGRRLGETQYF
>NA|TRBV28|TRBJ1-1|NA
TGTGCCAGCACCCTAAGGTGGAGCTACACTGAAGCTTTCTTT
CASTLRWSYTEAFF
>NA|TRBV5-6|TRBJ1-2|few
TGTGCCAGCAGCCGCTCCGGGGGACCTCCCGGATATGGCTACACCTTC
CASSRSGGPPGYGYTF
>NA|TRBV7-2|TRBJ2-7|few
TGTGCCAGCAGCTCAGGGAGACCTACTCGGCAGTACTTC
CASSSGRPTRQYF
>TRBD2|TRBV10-3|TRBJ2-3|NA
TGTGCCTTCTCAAATCTAGCGGGAGGAACAGATACGCAGTATTTT
CAFSNLAGGTDTQYF
>NA|TRBV27|TRBJ2-4|few
TGTGCCAGCAGGCCGAGAGGGGGTTTAAAAAACATTCAGTACTTC
CASRPRGGLKNIQYF
>TRBD1|TRBV7-8|TRBJ2-7|NA
TGTGCCAGCAGCCTGGGACAGTTCTCCTACGAGCAGTACTTC
CASSLGQFSYEQYF
>NA|TRBV27|TRBJ1-1|few
TGTGCCAGCAGCTCCAGGGTCGGCACTGAAGCTTTCTTT
CASSSRVGTEAFF
>NA|TRBV7-3|TRBJ1-5|once
TGTGCCAGCAGCGCGATTGGAGTCCATCAGCCCCAGCATTTT
CASSAIGVHQPQHF
>NA|TRBV18|TRBJ1-6|few
TGTGCCAGCTCACGCGGACAGATTTATAATTCACCCCTCCACTTT
CASSRGQIYNSPLHF
>NA|TRBV10-3|TRBJ2-7|NA
TGTGCCATCAGTGGACCCTACGAGCAGTACTTC
CAISGPYEQYF
>TRBD2|TRBV7-7|TRBJ2-1|few
TGTGCTAGCAGCCCTCTCCCGGGACTAGCTGGGGATGAGCAGTTCTTC
CASSPLPGLAGDEQFF
>TRBD1|TRBV13|TRBJ2-7|NA
TGTGCCAGCAGCTTAACGAGGACAGGGGGCAGTTACGAGCAGTACTTC
CASSLTRTGGSYEQYF
>NA|TRBV28|TRBJ2-1|NA
TGTGCCAGCAGTCGAGGGGATAGTGAGCAGTTCTTC
CASSRGDSEQFF
>NA|TRBV4-3|TRBJ2-5|NA
TGCGCCAGCAGCCAAGATCTAAGAGTCCAAGAGACCCAGTACTTC
CASSQDLRVQETQYF